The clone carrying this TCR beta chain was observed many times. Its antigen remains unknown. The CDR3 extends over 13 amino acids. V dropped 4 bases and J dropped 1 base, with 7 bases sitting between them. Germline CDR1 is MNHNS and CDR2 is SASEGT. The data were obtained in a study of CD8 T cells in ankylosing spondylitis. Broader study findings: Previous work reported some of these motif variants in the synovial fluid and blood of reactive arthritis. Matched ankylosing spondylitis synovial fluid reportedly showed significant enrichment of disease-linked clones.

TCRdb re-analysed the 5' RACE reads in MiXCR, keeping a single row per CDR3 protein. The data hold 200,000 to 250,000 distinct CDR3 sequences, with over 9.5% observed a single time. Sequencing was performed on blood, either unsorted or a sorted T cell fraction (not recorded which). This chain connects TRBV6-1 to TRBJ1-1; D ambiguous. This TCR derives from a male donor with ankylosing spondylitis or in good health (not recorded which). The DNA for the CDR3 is TGTGCCAGCAGTGTCACCCAGAACACTGAAGCTTTCTTT. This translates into CASSVTQNTEAFF.